Presented here are 3 T cell receptor beta chains from one specimen sequenced in a study of identical twins listed by TCRdb under 2016. The library came from 5' RACE. The instrument given in TCRdb is Illumina HiSeq 2000. The public reads were run again by TCRdb, first through fastp at Q25 and then through MiXCR, and only productive beta chains were kept. Each entry is one CDR3 protein sequence, shown with its most common DNA and genes. The table for this sample lists approximately 500,000 distinct CDR3 sequences; 20% to 25% of them were counted only once. Clones ranked in the top ten supply around 3% of the sample. The sample also formed part of further work on T cells expressing NK-cell markers.

The sequencing sample was made of CD4+ T cells sorted from blood. These receptors all come from a woman between 18 and 29 years old in good health.

This clonotype was seen only a few times. The CDR3 region has the DNA TGTGCCATCAGTGAGCCTCGGCGGGTGCTTGGCACAGATACGCAGTATTTT. It translates to CAISEPRRVLGTDTQYF. The rearrangement links TRBV10-3 to TRBJ2-3; D is possibly TRBD2 (5 bases). Trimming left V 2 bases short and J 1 base short, with 16 bases between. The CDR3 totals 17 residues. CDR1 and CDR2 (germline): ENHRY, SYGVKD.

This clonotype was found a few times. The V call is TRBV9, the J call TRBJ2-3; perhaps D is TRBD1 or TRBD2 (5 bases each). CDR3 length: 12 residues. Germline CDR1 is SGDLS and CDR2 is YYNGEE. V lost 3 bases to trimming and J lost 8 bases, with 10 bases between them. The CDR3 DNA reads as TGTGCCAGCAGCGAGACTGGGGGTACGCAGTATTTT. Translation gives CASSETGGTQYF.

Judged by abundance, this clonotype is medium-sized (0.01 to 0.1%). The chain joins TRBV20-1 to TRBJ1-3; D possibly corresponds to TRBD1 (6 bases). Germline loops: CDR1 DFQATT, CDR2 SNEGSKA (reference sequence). Trimming stripped 4 bases from V and 1 base from J, with 11 bases between. The CDR3 runs to 14 residues. DNA of the CDR3: TGCAGTGCTACCAGGGGAAGGTCTGGAAACACCATATATTTT. Translated, it gives CSATRGRSGNTIYF.